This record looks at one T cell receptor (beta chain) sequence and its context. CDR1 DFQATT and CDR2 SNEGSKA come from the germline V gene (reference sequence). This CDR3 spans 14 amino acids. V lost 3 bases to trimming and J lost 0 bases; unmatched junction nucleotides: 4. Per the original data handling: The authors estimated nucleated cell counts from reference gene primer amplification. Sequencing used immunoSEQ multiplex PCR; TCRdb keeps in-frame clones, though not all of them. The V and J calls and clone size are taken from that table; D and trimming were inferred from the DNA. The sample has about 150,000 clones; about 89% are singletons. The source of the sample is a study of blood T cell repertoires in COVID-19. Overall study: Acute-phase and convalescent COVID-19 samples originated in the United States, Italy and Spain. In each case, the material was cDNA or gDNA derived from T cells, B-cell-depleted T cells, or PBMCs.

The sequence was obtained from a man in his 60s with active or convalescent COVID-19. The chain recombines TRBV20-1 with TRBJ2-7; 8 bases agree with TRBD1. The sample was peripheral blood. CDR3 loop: CSASQGADSYEQYF. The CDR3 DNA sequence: TGCAGTGCTAGTCAGGGGGCGGACTCCTACGAGCAGTACTTC.